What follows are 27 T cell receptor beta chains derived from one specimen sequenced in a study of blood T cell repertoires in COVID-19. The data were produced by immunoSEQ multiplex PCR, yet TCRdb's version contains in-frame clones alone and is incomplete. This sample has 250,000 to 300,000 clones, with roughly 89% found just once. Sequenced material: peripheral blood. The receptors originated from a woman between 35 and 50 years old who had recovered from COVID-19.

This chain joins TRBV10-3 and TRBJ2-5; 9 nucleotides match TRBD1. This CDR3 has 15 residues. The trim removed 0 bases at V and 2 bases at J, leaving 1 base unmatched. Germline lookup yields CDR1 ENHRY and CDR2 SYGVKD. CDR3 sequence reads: CAISESGQGQETQYF. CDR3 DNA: TGTGCCATCAGTGAGTCGGGACAGGGACAAGAGACCCAGTACTTC.

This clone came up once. CDR3 amino acids: CASSPMAGGTYTDTQYF. CDR3 DNA: TGTGCCAGCTCACCCATGGCAGGGGGCACTTACACAGATACGCAGTATTTT. The chain has TRBV18 and TRBJ2-3; 8 nucleotides align to TRBD1. Unmatched junction bases numbered 10, after V lost 3 bases and J lost 2 bases. The CDR3 totals 17 residues. The germline V gene encodes CDR1 KGHSH and CDR2 LQKENI. The whole variable domain, filled in from reference TRBV18 and TRBJ2-3, reads NAGVMQNPRHLVRRRGQEARLRCSPMKGHSHVYWYRQLPEEGLKFMVYLQKENIIDESGMPKERFSAEFPKEGPSILRIQQVVRGDSAAYFCASSPMAGGTYTDTQYFGPGTRLTVL.

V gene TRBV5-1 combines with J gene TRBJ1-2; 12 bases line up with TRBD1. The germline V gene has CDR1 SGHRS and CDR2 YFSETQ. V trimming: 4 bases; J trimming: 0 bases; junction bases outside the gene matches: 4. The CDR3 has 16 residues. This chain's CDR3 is CASSPGQGAANYGYTF. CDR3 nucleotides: TGCGCCAGCAGCCCGGGACAGGGGGCGGCTAACTATGGCTACACCTTC.

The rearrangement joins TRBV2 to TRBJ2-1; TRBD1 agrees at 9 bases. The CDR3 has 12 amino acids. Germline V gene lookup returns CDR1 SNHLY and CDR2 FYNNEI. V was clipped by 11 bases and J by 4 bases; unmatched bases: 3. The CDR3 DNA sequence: TGTGCCGGCGGACAGGGGTACAATGAGCAGTTCTTC. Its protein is CAGGQGYNEQFF.

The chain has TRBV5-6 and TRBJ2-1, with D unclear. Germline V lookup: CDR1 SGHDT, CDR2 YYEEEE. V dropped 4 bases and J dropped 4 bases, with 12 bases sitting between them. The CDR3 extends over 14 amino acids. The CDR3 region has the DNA TGTGCCAGCAGCCTCCTCGCGGCGTACAATGAGCAGTTCTTC. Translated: CASSLLAAYNEQFF.

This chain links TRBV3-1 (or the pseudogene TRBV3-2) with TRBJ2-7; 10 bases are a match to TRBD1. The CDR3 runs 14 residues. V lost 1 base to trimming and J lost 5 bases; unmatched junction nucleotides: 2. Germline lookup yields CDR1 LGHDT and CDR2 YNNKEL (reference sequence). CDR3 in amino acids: CASSQVTGGHEQYF. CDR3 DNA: TGTGCCAGCAGCCAAGTGACAGGGGGCCACGAGCAGTACTTC.

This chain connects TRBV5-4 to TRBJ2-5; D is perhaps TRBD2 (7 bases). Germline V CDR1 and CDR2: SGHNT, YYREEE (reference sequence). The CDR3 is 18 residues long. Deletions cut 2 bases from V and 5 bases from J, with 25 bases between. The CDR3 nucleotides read TGTGCCAGCAGCTTCAGGGTCGGCGGGGGCCGCATCGGGGAGACCCAGTACTTC. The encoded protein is CASSFRVGGGRIGETQYF.

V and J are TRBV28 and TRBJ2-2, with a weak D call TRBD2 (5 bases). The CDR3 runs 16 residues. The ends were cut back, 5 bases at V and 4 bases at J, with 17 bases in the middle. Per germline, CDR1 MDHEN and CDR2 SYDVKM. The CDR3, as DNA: TGTGCCAGCAGTCCGCTAACTAGTCGGGGCACCGGGGAGCTGTTTTTT. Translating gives CASSPLTSRGTGELFF.

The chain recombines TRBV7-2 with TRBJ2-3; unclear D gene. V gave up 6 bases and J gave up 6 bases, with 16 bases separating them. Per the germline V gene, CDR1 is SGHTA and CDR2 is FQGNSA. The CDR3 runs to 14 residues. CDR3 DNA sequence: TGTGCCAGCAGTTGGTCTTCACAGACGGATACGCAGTATTTT. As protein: CASSWSSQTDTQYF.

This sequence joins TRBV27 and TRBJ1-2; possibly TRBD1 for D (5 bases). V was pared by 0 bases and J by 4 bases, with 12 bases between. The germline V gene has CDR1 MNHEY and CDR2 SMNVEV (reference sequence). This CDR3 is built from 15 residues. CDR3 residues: CASSLSFQGVYGYTF. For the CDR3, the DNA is TGTGCCAGCAGTTTATCGTTTCAGGGTGTCTATGGCTACACCTTC.

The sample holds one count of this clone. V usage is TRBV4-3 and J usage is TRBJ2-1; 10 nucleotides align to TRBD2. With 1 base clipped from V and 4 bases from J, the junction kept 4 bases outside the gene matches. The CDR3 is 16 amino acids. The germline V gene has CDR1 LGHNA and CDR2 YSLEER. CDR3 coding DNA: TGCGCCAGCAGCCAAGTACGGACTAGCGGTTACAATGAGCAGTTCTTC. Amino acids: CASSQVRTSGYNEQFF.

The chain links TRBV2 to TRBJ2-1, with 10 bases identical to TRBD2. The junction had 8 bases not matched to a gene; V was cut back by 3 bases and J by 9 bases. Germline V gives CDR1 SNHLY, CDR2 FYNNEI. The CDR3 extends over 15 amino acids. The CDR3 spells CASSEGLAGAGEQFF. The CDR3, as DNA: TGTGCCAGCAGTGAGGGGCTAGCGGGAGCGGGTGAGCAGTTCTTC. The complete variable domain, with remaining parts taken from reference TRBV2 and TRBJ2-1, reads EPEVTQTPSHQVTQMGQEVILRCVPISNHLYFYWYRQILGQKVEFLVSFYNNEISEKSEIFDDQFSVERPDGSNFTLKIRSTKLEDSAMYFCASSEGLAGAGEQFFGPGTRLTVL.

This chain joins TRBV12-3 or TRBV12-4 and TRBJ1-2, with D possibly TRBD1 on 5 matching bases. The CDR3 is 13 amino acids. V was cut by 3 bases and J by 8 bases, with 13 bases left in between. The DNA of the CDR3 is TGTGCCAGCAGTTTTCGAGACAGTGGGGGCTACACCTTC. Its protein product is CASSFRDSGGYTF.

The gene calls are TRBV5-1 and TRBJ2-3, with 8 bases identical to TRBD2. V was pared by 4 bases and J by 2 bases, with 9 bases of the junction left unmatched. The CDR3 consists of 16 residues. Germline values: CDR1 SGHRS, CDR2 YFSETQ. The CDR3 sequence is CASSPGLAEYTDTQYF. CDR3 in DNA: TGCGCCAGCAGCCCCGGACTAGCCGAATACACAGATACGCAGTATTTT.

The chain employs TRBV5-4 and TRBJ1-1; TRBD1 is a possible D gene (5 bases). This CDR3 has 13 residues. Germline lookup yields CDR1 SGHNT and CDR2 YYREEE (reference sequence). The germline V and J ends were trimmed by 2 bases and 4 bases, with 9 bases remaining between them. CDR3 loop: CASSLSRVTEAFF. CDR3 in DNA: TGTGCCAGCAGCTTATCCAGGGTCACTGAAGCTTTCTTT.

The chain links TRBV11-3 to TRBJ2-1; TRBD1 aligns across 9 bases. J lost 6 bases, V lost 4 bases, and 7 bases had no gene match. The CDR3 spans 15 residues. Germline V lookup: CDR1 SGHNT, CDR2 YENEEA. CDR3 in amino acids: CASSSRDRAVNEQFF. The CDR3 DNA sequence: TGTGCCAGCAGCTCTAGGGACAGGGCGGTCAATGAGCAGTTCTTC.

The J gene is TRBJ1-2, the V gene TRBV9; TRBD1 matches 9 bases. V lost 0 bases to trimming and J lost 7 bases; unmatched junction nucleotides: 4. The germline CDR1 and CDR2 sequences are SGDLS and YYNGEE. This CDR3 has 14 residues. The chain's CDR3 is CASSVDRGPGGYTF. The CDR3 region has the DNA TGTGCCAGCAGCGTAGACAGGGGGCCTGGTGGCTACACCTTC.

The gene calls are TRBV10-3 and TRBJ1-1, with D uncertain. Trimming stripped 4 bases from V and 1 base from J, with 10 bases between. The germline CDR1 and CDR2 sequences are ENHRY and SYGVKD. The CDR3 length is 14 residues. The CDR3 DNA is TGTGCCATCAGTGTCGAAGGAGAGAACACTGAAGCTTTCTTT. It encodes CAISVEGENTEAFF.

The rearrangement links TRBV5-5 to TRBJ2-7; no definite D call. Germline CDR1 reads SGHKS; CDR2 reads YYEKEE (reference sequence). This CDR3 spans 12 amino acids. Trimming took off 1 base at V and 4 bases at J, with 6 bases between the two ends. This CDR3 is CASSLQVYEQYF. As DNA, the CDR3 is TGTGCCAGCAGCTTGCAGGTATACGAGCAGTACTTC.

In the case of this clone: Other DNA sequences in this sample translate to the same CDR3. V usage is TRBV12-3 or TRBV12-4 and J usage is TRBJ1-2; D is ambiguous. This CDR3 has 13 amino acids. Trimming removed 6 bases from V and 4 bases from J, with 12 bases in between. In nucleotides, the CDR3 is TGTGCCAGCAGCCCTGACACAGCCTATGGCTACACCTTC. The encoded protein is CASSPDTAYGYTF.

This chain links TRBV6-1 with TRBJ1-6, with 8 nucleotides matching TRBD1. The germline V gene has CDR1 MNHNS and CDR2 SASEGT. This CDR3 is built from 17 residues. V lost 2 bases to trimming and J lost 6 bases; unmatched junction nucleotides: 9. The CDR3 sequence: CASSETHRGMGNSPLHF. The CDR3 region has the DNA TGTGCCAGCAGTGAAACTCACAGGGGGATGGGTAATTCACCCCTCCACTTT.

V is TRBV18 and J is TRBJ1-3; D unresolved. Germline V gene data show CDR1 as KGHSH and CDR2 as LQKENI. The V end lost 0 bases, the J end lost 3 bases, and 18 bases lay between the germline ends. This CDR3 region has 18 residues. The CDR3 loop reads CASSPPFGRALLGNTIYF. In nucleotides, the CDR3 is TGTGCCAGCTCACCACCCTTTGGGAGGGCCCTTCTTGGAAACACCATATATTTT.

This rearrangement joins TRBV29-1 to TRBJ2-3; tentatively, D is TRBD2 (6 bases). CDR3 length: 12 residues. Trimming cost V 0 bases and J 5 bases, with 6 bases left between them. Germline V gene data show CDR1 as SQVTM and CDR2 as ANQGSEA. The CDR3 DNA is TGCAGCGTTGAAGAGGGGGGAGATACGCAGTATTTT. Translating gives CSVEEGGDTQYF.

CDR3 sequence reads: CASSVLRAESTEAFF. The CDR3 region has the DNA TGCGCCAGCAGTGTTCTCAGGGCGGAGTCCACTGAAGCTTTCTTT. This rearrangement joins TRBV10-2 to TRBJ1-1, with D perhaps matching TRBD1 (5 bases). There are 15 residues in the CDR3. V lost 4 bases and J lost 4, with 16 bases in between. Looked up from germline, CDR1 is WSHSY and CDR2 is SAAADI.

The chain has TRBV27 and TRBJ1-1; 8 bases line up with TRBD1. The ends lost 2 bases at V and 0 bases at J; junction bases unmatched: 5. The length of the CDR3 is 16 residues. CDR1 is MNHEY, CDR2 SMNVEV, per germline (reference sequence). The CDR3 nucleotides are TGTGCCAGCAGTTTAAGACAGGGGTATATGAACACTGAAGCTTTCTTT. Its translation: CASSLRQGYMNTEAFF.

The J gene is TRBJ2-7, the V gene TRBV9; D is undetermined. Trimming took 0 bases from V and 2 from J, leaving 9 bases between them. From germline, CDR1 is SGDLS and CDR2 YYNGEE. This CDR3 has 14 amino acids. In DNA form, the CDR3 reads TGTGCCAGCAGCGTAGGGGCGTGCCCCTACGAGCAGTACGTC. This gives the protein CASSVGACPYEQYV.

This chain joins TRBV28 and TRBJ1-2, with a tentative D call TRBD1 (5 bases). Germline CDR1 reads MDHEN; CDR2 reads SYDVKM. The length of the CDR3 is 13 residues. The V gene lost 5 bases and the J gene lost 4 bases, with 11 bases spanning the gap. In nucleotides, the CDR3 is TGTGCCAGCAGTCCCCCAGGGCTCTATGGCTACACCTTC. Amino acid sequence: CASSPPGLYGYTF.